A selection of T cell receptor beta chains follows, all from one sample in a study of OX40 agonist ivuxolimab in advanced cancers. Measured with immunoSEQ multiplex PCR; TCRdb has only the in-frame clones, and not every one. The sample holds about 48,000 clones, 79% seen once. Specimen: CD4+ or CD8+ T cells sorted from blood, collected in a trial of the OX40 agonist ivuxolimab. Receptors originate from an adult with an advanced solid tumor such as melanoma, head and neck, liver or kidney cancer. Both conserved end residues are part of each CDR3. The order of the fields is V gene, clone size, J gene, D gene, CDR3 DNA, CDR3 protein. A D gene is named only where the DNA matches it firmly. Rows may omit the clone size; those that give it use once, few, many or a size class.

TRBV18,.,TRBJ2-3,TRBD1,TGTGCCAGCTCCCCTCTGACAGGGCGACCAGGAGATACGCAGTATTTT,CASSPLTGRPGDTQYF
TRBV14,few,TRBJ1-4,TRBD1,TGTGCCAGCAGTCCTCAGACAGGGGGACATGAAAAACTGTTTTTT,CASSPQTGGHEKLFF
TRBV6-5,.,TRBJ2-7,.,TGTGCCAGCAGTTTGGTAGTGGCTGGCTACGAGCAGTACTTC,CASSLVVAGYEQYF
TRBV5-4,.,TRBJ2-2,.,TGTGCCAGCAGCTTGGAACGGGGAGCCGGGGAGCTGTTTTTT,CASSLERGAGELFF
TRBV6-5,.,TRBJ2-1,TRBD1,TGTGCCAGCCGCAGGGGGCGCCCCGACAATGAGCAGTTCTTC,CASRRGRPDNEQFF
TRBV11-2,.,TRBJ1-6,TRBD1,TGTGCCAGCAGCTTAGATTACAGGGGAAATTCACCCCTCCACTTT,CASSLDYRGNSPLHF
TRBV2,.,TRBJ1-1,.,TGTGCCAGCAGTGGCGACAGCAACACTGAAGCTTTCTTT,CASSGDSNTEAFF
TRBV6-7,.,TRBJ2-1,.,TGTGCCAGCAGTCAGAACGCAGGTTCCTACAATGAGCAGTTCTTC,CASSQNAGSYNEQFF
TRBV11-2,.,TRBJ2-7,.,TGTGCCAGCAGCTTCAGACCCAGCCCCGAGGCCTACGAGCAGTACTTC,CASSFRPSPEAYEQYF
TRBV2,.,TRBJ1-2,.,TGTGCCAGCAGGGGGGAGGCGAGATTGGGCTACACCTTC,CASRGEARLGYTF
TRBV30,once,TRBJ2-5,TRBD2,TGTGCCTGGAGCAGTAGCGGGAGTCGGCAAGAGACCCAGTACTTC,CAWSSSGSRQETQYF
TRBV28,.,TRBJ1-2,.,TGTGCCAGCAGTTTACCTCGACAGGCCACAGCCAACTATGGCTACACCTTC,CASSLPRQATANYGYTF
TRBV6-1,.,TRBJ1-6,.,TGTGCCAGCAGTCTGAACGACAATTCACCCCTCCACTTT,CASSLNDNSPLHF
TRBV6-1,.,TRBJ1-1,.,TGTGCCAGCAGTGACGGGGGGGCGCGCACTGAAGCTTTCTTT,CASSDGGARTEAFF
TRBV14,.,TRBJ1-1,.,TGTGCCAGCAGCCTCCAGGCCCAGAACACTGAAGCTTTCTTT,CASSLQAQNTEAFF
TRBV6-5,few,TRBJ1-5,.,TGTGCCAGCAGGTTATGGGGAACCAATCAGCCCCAGCATTTT,CASRLWGTNQPQHF
TRBV7-3,.,TRBJ1-5,.,TGTGCCAGCAGCTTGGGGGTTAATCAGCCCCAGCATTTT,CASSLGVNQPQHF
TRBV7-2,.,TRBJ2-4,TRBD2,TGTGCCAGCAGCTCCGGGACTAGCGGGAGGAAGCGGATTCAGTACTTC,CASSSGTSGRKRIQYF
TRBV11-2,.,TRBJ1-2,.,TGTGCCAGCTCCTGGACAGAAGGTGGCTATGGCTACACCTTC,CASSWTEGGYGYTF
TRBV4-3,.,TRBJ1-4,.,TGCGCCAGCAGCCAAAACAGGGTGGAAAAACTGTTTTTT,CASSQNRVEKLFF
TRBV5-5,.,TRBJ2-3,TRBD1,TGTGCCAGCAGCTCGTACCGGGACAGGGAAACGCAGTATTTT,CASSSYRDRETQYF
TRBV9,.,TRBJ2-1,.,TGTGCCAGCAGCACCCACGGGGGCCCCAGGTTCTTC,CASSTHGGPRFF
TRBV23-1,.,TRBJ1-4,TRBD1,TGCGCCAGCAGTTTAGGACAGGGAGAGGAAAAACTGTTTTTT,CASSLGQGEEKLFF
TRBV4-2,.,TRBJ1-1,TRBD1,TGTGCCAGCAGCCAAGACGGGGGACAGGCTGGAGCTTTCTTT,CASSQDGGQAGAFF
TRBV12-5,.,TRBJ2-1,.,TGTGCTAGTGGCCCTCGGACAGAGCAGTTCTTC,CASGPRTEQFF
TRBV2,.,TRBJ2-5,.,TGTGCCAGCAGTCTTTCCCCAGGACAGACTTCCCAAGAGACCCAGTACTTC,CASSLSPGQTSQETQYF
TRBV5-1,.,TRBJ1-6,.,TGCGCCAGCAGCTTGGGAGGGTACGGATCACCCCTCCACTTT,CASSLGGYGSPLHF
TRBV2,.,TRBJ2-7,.,TGTGCCAGCAGGGGGTGCGGCGGGGGCAAATCCTACGAGCAGTACTTC,CASRGCGGGKSYEQYF
TRBV11-2,.,TRBJ2-2,TRBD1,TGTGCCAGCAGCCGGGACAGGGGCGGGACCGGGGAGCTGTTTTTT,CASSRDRGGTGELFF
TRBV28,.,TRBJ1-5,.,TGTGCCAGCACATATGTGGGGGCGAATCAGCCCCAGCATTTT,CASTYVGANQPQHF
TRBV5-6,.,TRBJ2-1,TRBD2,TGTGCCAGCAGCCTAGCGGGGAGCGGCACCAATGAGCAGTTCTTC,CASSLAGSGTNEQFF
TRBV29-1,.,TRBJ2-2,.,TGCAGCGTTGTAGGGACCGACACCGGGGAGCTGTTTTTT,CSVVGTDTGELFF
TRBV6-1,.,TRBJ2-5,.,TGTGCCAGCAGTGAAGGGGAGACCCAGTACTTC,CASSEGETQYF
TRBV7-2,.,TRBJ2-1,TRBD2,TGTGCCAGCAGCTTTGGGGGAGGGCCCTTCAATGAGCAGTTCTTC,CASSFGGGPFNEQFF
TRBV14,.,TRBJ2-3,.,TGTGCCAGCAGCCAAACCGGGACCACGCAGTATTTT,CASSQTGTTQYF